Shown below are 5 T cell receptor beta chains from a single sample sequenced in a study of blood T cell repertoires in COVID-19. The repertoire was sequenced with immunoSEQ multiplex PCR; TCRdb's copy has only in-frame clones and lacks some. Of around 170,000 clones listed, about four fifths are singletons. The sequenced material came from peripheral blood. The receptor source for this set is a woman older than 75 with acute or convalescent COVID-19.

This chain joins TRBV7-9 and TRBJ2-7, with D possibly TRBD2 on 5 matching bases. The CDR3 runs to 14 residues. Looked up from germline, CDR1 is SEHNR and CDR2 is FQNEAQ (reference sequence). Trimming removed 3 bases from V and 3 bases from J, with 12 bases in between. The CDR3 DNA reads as TGTGCCAGCAGCTTTGAGGGAAATCGCTACGAGCAGTACTTC. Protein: CASSFEGNRYEQYF.

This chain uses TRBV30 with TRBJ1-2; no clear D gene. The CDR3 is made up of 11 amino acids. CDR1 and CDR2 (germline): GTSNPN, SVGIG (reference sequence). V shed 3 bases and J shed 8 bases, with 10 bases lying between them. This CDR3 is CAWSRTRGYTF. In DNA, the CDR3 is TGTGCCTGGAGCCGAACGAGGGGCTACACCTTC.

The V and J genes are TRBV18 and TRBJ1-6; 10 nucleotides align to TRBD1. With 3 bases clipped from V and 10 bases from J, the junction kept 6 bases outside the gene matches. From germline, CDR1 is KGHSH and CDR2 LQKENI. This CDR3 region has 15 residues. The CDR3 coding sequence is TGTGCCAGCTCACCGACGGGGACAGGGGAATCACCCCTCCACTTT. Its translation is CASSPTGTGESPLHF.

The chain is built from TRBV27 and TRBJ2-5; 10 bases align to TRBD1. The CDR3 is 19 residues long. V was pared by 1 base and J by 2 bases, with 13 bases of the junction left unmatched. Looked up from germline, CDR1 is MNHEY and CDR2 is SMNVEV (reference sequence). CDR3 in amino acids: CASSLYTHRDRGHQETQYF. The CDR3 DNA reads TGTGCCAGCAGTTTATATACCCACCGGGACAGGGGTCATCAAGAGACCCAGTACTTC.

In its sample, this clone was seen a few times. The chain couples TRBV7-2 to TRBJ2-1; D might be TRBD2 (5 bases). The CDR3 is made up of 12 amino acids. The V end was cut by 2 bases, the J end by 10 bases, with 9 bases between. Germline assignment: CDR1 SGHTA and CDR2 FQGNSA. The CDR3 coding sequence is TGTGCCAGCAGCTTACAGGAGGCGGAGCAGTTCTTC. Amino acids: CASSLQEAEQFF.